A single sample gave rise to the 29 T cell receptor beta chains below, sequenced in a study of shared clonotypes between healthy human individuals. The assay was immunoSEQ multiplex PCR, and TCRdb's table has in-frame clones only and misses some. The data show millions of clones, 90% to 95% seen once. The sample was naive CD4+ T cells sorted from blood. The subset here: CD45RA+ positively selected. The receptors were sampled from a man aged 18 to 29 in good health.

The chain is built from TRBV15 and TRBJ1-5; D gene unclear. V shed 6 bases and J shed 2 bases, with 11 bases lying between them. This CDR3 region has 14 residues. Per the germline V gene, CDR1 is LNHNV and CDR2 is YYDKDF (reference sequence). CDR3 amino acids: CATSFSTGNQPQHF. In DNA, the CDR3 is TGTGCCACCAGTTTCTCGACTGGCAATCAGCCCCAGCATTTT.

The chain carries TRBV5-1 and TRBJ2-5, with TRBD1 matching 7 bases. V was pared by 0 bases and J by 5 bases, with 10 bases of the junction left unmatched. From germline, CDR1 is SGHRS and CDR2 YFSETQ. This CDR3 has 16 amino acids. CDR3 nucleotides: TGCGCCAGCAGCTTGGGGGGACAGTTATTTCAGGAGACCCAGTACTTC. Translated, it gives CASSLGGQLFQETQYF.

The chain employs TRBV7-2 and TRBJ2-3; D remains ambiguous. V was cut by 5 bases and J by 6 bases, with 15 bases left in between. The CDR3 contains 14 residues. Germline-derived CDR1 and CDR2 are SGHTA and FQGNSA. CDR3 bases: TGTGCCAGCAGCCTAAGACAAAAACGGGATACGCAGTATTTT. Protein: CASSLRQKRDTQYF.

The CDR3 coding sequence is TGTGCCAGCAGTGACAGTTGGGGTCAGCCCCAGCATTTT. Translated, it gives CASSDSWGQPQHF. The chain links TRBV6-1 to TRBJ1-5; D uncertain. CDR3 length: 13 residues. V lost 3 bases and J lost 6, with 9 bases in between. Germline V gene lookup returns CDR1 MNHNS and CDR2 SASEGT.

V gene TRBV7-2 combines with J gene TRBJ1-5; D is undetermined. The germline CDR1 and CDR2 sequences are SGHTA and FQGNSA. The CDR3 spans 11 residues. V shed 3 bases and J shed 7 bases, with 4 bases lying between them. As DNA, the CDR3 is TGTGCCAGCAGCTTGAGGCAGCCCCAGCATTTT. Translated: CASSLRQPQHF. Using reference TRBV7-2 and TRBJ1-5 for the parts outside the CDR3, the full variable domain is GAGVSQSPSNKVTEKGKDVELRCDPISGHTALYWYRQSLGQGLEFLIYFQGNSAPDKSGLPSDRFSAERTGGSVSTLTIQRTQQEDSAVYLCASSLRQPQHFGDGTRLSIL.

The rearrangement uses TRBV6-5 and TRBJ1-6, with 7 bases that match TRBD1. This CDR3 contains 15 residues. In germline, CDR1 is MNHEY, CDR2 SVGAGI. Trimming removed 2 bases from V and 4 bases from J; junction bases left unmatched: 2. The CDR3 sequence is CASSYRDRYNSPLHF. The CDR3 nucleotides are TGTGCCAGCAGTTACCGGGACAGATATAATTCACCCCTCCACTTT.

This chain joins TRBV30 and TRBJ1-6; D might be TRBD1 (5 bases). The V gene's germline CDR1 is GTSNPN and CDR2 SVGIG (reference sequence). The CDR3 length is 13 residues. The V and J ends lost 3 bases and 4 bases respectively, with 7 bases between them. The CDR3 spells CAWRRQYNSPLHF. CDR3 nucleotide sequence: TGTGCCTGGAGGAGACAGTATAATTCACCCCTCCACTTT.

V usage is TRBV10-3 and J usage is TRBJ2-7; the D is unclear. Trimming cost V 3 bases and J 3 bases, with 12 bases left between them. The CDR3 has 14 residues. Germline V gene data show CDR1 as ENHRY and CDR2 as SYGVKD. CDR3 bases: TGTGCCATCAGTGACGGGTCAAAGGGCTACGAGCAGTACTTC. Amino acid sequence: CAISDGSKGYEQYF.

CDR3 region: CATSRGGSGETQYF. CDR3 bases: TGTGCCACCAGCAGAGGGGGATCGGGGGAGACCCAGTACTTC. The J gene is TRBJ2-5, the V gene TRBV15; tentatively, D is TRBD2 (5 bases). Germline-derived CDR1 and CDR2 are LNHNV and YYDKDF (reference sequence). This CDR3 is 14 amino acids long. The V and J ends lost 1 base and 5 bases respectively, with 11 bases between them. Variable domain in full (rest from reference TRBV15 and TRBJ2-5): DAMVIQNPRYQVTQFGKPVTLSCSQTLNHNVMYWYQQKSSQAPKLLFHYYDKDFNNEADTPDNFQSRRPNTSFCFLDIRSPGLGDTAMYLCATSRGGSGETQYFGPGTRLLVL.

The rearrangement joins TRBV10-3 to TRBJ2-1; 8 positions agree with TRBD2. Looked up from germline, CDR1 is ENHRY and CDR2 is SYGVKD. This CDR3 contains 16 residues. The V and J ends lost 4 bases and 9 bases, in that order; junction bases with no gene match: 14. Here the CDR3 DNA reads TGTGCCATCAGTGGGGGGCAAGCGGGAGAAATGGTTGAGCAGTTCTTC. It encodes CAISGGQAGEMVEQFF.

As to this clone: The same CDR3 arises from other DNA sequences in this sample as well. The gene calls are TRBV5-6 and TRBJ2-7; unclear D gene. Per the germline V gene, CDR1 is SGHDT and CDR2 is YYEEEE. The CDR3 loop spans 14 amino acids. Trimming stripped 2 bases from V and 0 bases from J, with 9 bases between. The CDR3 DNA reads as TGTGCCAGCAGCTTTGGTCGGAGCTCCTACGAGCAGTACTTC. It codes for CASSFGRSSYEQYF.

The chain recombines TRBV7-8 with TRBJ2-7; D not certain. Trimming took 1 base from V and 3 from J, leaving 13 bases between them. CDR3 size: 15 residues. Germline CDR1 and CDR2: SGHVS and FQNEAQ. The CDR3 nucleotides are TGTGCCAGCAGCTTAGGGGCAGGTCATAACTACGAGCAGTACTTC. As protein: CASSLGAGHNYEQYF.

About this clone: At the DNA level, this CDR3 is encoded by other sequences in the same sample as well. The chain joins TRBV7-2 to TRBJ2-7; 9 bases fit TRBD2. CDR3 length: 15 residues. V lost 3 bases, J lost 1 base, and 4 bases stayed unmatched. Germline loops: CDR1 SGHTA, CDR2 FQGNSA. CDR3: CASSLGSGGSYEQYF. CDR3 in DNA: TGTGCCAGCAGCTTGGGTAGCGGGGGTTCCTACGAGCAGTACTTC.

The chain is built from TRBV10-1 and TRBJ1-2; the match to TRBD1 covers 8 bases. This CDR3 is 14 amino acids long. Per germline, CDR1 WNHNN and CDR2 SYGVQD (reference sequence). J lost 4 bases, V lost 6 bases, and 7 bases had no gene match. The CDR3 here is CASRVGRGLYGYTF. The CDR3 coding sequence is TGCGCCAGCAGGGTGGGCAGGGGGCTCTATGGCTACACCTTC.

This chain links TRBV10-3 with TRBJ1-1, with D possibly matching TRBD1 (6 bases). The CDR3 covers 12 residues. V was pared by 5 bases and J by 11 bases, with 15 bases between. Per the germline V gene, CDR1 is ENHRY and CDR2 is SYGVKD. This chain's CDR3 is CAISSGGGQAFF. DNA for the CDR3: TGTGCCATCAGTAGCGGGGGGGGCCAGGCTTTCTTT.

As regards this clone: At the DNA level, this CDR3 is encoded by other sequences in the same sample as well. The V call is TRBV5-1, the J call TRBJ2-3; D is unresolved. With 4 bases removed from V and 3 bases from J, the gap between germline ends came to 9 bases. The length of the CDR3 is 13 residues. Germline lookup yields CDR1 SGHRS and CDR2 YFSETQ. CDR3 sequence: CASSPRTTDTQYF. DNA for the CDR3: TGCGCCAGCAGCCCAAGAACTACAGATACGCAGTATTTT.

The chain recombines TRBV30 with TRBJ2-7; a weak D match, TRBD2 (6 bases). CDR3 length: 15 residues. Germline V gives CDR1 GTSNPN, CDR2 SVGIG (reference sequence). Trimming cost V 0 bases and J 3 bases, with 15 bases left between them. The CDR3 nucleotides read TGTGCCTGGAGTGTGGGTCCCGGGGGAAGCTACGAGCAGTACTTC. The encoded protein is CAWSVGPGGSYEQYF.

As regards this clone: Given a much more abundant clone one base away, this may be a read error. Within the sample, other DNA sequences also encode this same CDR3. CDR3 in amino acids: CASSLRDTQYF. CDR3 sequence (DNA): TGTGCCAGCAGCCTCAGAGATACGCAGTATTTT. The rearrangement joins TRBV28 to TRBJ2-3; D not certain. The CDR3 consists of 11 residues. The V end lost 6 bases, the J end lost 5 bases, and 6 bases lay between the germline ends. Germline V CDR1 and CDR2: MDHEN, SYDVKM.

The gene calls are TRBV12-5 and TRBJ2-3; a possible D gene is TRBD1 (5 bases). The CDR3 has 15 residues. Trimming removed 5 bases from V and 6 bases from J, with 18 bases in between. Germline V CDR1 and CDR2: LGHNT, FRNRAP. CDR3 nucleotides: TGTGCTAGTGGTGGAGACAGTATCACAATGGATACGCAGTATTTT. Amino acid sequence: CASGGDSITMDTQYF.

This clone was detected once. The chain carries TRBV7-8 and TRBJ2-7; 8 bases are shared with TRBD2. CDR1 is SGHVS and CDR2 is FQNEAQ in the germline V gene. The junction had 8 bases not matched to a gene; V was cut back by 5 bases and J by 2 bases. The CDR3 is 15 amino acids. Here the CDR3 reads CASSPGGQGAYEQYF. The CDR3 DNA follows: TGTGCCAGCAGCCCGGGAGGGCAGGGAGCCTACGAGCAGTACTTC.

The gene calls are TRBV21-1 and TRBJ1-6. TRBV21-1 counts as a pseudogene. The CDR3 runs to 19 residues. The CDR3 sequence: CASSKVVEVPRSYNSPLHF. The CDR3 DNA is TGTGCCAGCAGCAAAGTAGTGGAAGTCCCCCGGTCCTATAATTCACCCCTCCACTTT.

This sequence joins TRBV7-9 and TRBJ1-3; 11 nucleotides align to TRBD1. The ends lost 5 bases at V and 2 bases at J; junction bases unmatched: 5. Germline values: CDR1 SEHNR, CDR2 FQNEAQ (reference sequence). CDR3 length: 16 amino acids. DNA for the CDR3: TGTGCCAGCAGCGGACAGGGGGCGCATACTGGAAACACCATATATTTT. It yields the protein CASSGQGAHTGNTIYF.

A word on this clone: Other nucleotide sequences from this sample produce the same CDR3. This chain links TRBV6-1 with TRBJ2-5; no firm D call. CDR3 length: 13 residues. In germline, CDR1 is MNHNS, CDR2 SASEGT. Trimming took 3 bases from V and 2 from J, leaving 7 bases between them. CDR3 region: CASSDSPQETQYF. CDR3 in DNA: TGTGCCAGCAGTGACAGCCCTCAAGAGACCCAGTACTTC.

This clone was seen only once. This rearrangement joins TRBV27 to TRBJ1-1, with D hard to call. V was shortened by 9 bases and J by 8 bases, with 10 bases between the two germline ends. The CDR3 has 10 amino acids. Per the germline V gene, CDR1 is MNHEY and CDR2 is SMNVEV (reference sequence). The CDR3 region is CASGWVEAFF. The CDR3 DNA reads as TGTGCCAGTGGATGGGTAGAAGCTTTCTTT.

For the CDR3, the DNA is TGTGCCAGCAGGAATTTAGCGGGAGGGTCAGATACGCAGTATTTT. Residues: CASRNLAGGSDTQYF. The rearrangement joins TRBV6-1 to TRBJ2-3; TRBD2 aligns across 11 bases. This CDR3 contains 15 residues. Trimming cost V 6 bases and J 4 bases; bases outside gene matches: 6. The germline CDR1 and CDR2 sequences are MNHNS and SASEGT.

The V call is TRBV7-2, the J call TRBJ2-1; 7 nucleotides line up with TRBD2. V lost 5 bases and J lost 4; bases outside the gene matches: 8. The V gene's germline CDR1 is SGHTA and CDR2 FQGNSA. CDR3 length: 15 amino acids. This CDR3 is CASSPLAGAYNEQFF. The CDR3 DNA reads as TGTGCCAGCAGCCCCCTGGCGGGAGCATACAATGAGCAGTTCTTC.

The DNA of the CDR3 is TGTGCCAGCAGTTCTGGTACAGGGTACGAAAACACCATATATTTT. Its protein is CASSSGTGYENTIYF. The V call is TRBV27, the J call TRBJ1-3; perhaps TRBD1 as D (6 bases). Germline assignment: CDR1 MNHEY and CDR2 SMNVEV (reference sequence). The CDR3 is made up of 15 amino acids. V was trimmed by 4 bases and J by 6 bases, leaving 16 bases between them.

The rearrangement links TRBV5-1 to TRBJ1-4; D is possibly TRBD1 (6 bases). The CDR3 totals 14 residues. Germline lookup yields CDR1 SGHRS and CDR2 YFSETQ. V was clipped by 1 base and J by 7 bases, with 11 bases between them. CDR3 in amino acids: CASSLSGAGEKLFF. CDR3 in DNA: TGCGCCAGCAGCTTGTCAGGGGCGGGTGAAAAACTGTTTTTT.

The V gene is TRBV5-1, the J gene TRBJ2-7; maybe TRBD1 (6 bases). CDR3 size: 14 residues. CDR1 and CDR2 (germline): SGHRS, YFSETQ. The V end was cut by 4 bases, the J end by 4 bases, with 15 bases between. For the CDR3, the DNA is TGCGCCAGCAGCCCCGGGACACCTGATTACGAGCAGTACTTC. It is translated as CASSPGTPDYEQYF.